The 21 T cell receptor beta chains given below trace back to one sample, sequenced in a study of T cell responses to AZD1222 COVID-19 vaccine (dated by TCRdb to the early 2020s). Libraries came from the immunoSEQ multiplex PCR assay. TCRdb obtained this table from immuneACCESS and retained in-frame rearrangements with V and J assigned. These tables miss some clones; where compared with another copy, unresolved V genes account for less than half of the shortfall, and the remainder is unexplained. The table for this sample lists about 150,000 clones; roughly 90% of them were counted only once. The ten top clones hold 2.5% to 4% of the sample. In light of the paper, this sample's time point label describes: about 28 days (+/-7) after the second vaccine dose. Source: peripheral blood, taken 28 days after the second AZD1222 dose. The receptors were gathered from an adult who received the AZD1222 COVID-19 vaccine.

This clone came up once. The CDR3 sequence: CAWSVIGPESGYTF. CDR3 nucleotide sequence: TGTGCCTGGAGTGTTATAGGGCCTGAGTCAGGCTACACCTTC. The genes are TRBV30 and TRBJ1-2; D is uncertain. Germline V gene data show CDR1 as GTSNPN and CDR2 as SVGIG (reference sequence). This CDR3 has 14 residues. V shed 0 bases and J shed 8 bases, with 16 bases lying between them.

The genes are TRBV5-5 and TRBJ2-7, with D uncertain. V dropped 0 bases and J dropped 1 base, with 8 bases sitting between them. This CDR3 is 14 amino acids long. CDR1 SGHKS and CDR2 YYEKEE come from the germline V gene (reference sequence). The DNA for the CDR3 is TGTGCCAGCAGCTTGGGGCAGGTTTCCTACGAGCAGTACTTC. This codes for CASSLGQVSYEQYF.

This clone was seen once. The V call is TRBV4-1, the J call TRBJ2-1; possibly TRBD1 or TRBD2 for D (5 bases each). V lost 0 bases, J lost 6 bases, and 15 bases lay in between. This CDR3 is built from 16 residues. Per the germline V gene, CDR1 is MGHRA and CDR2 is YSYEKL. The CDR3 spells CASSQDPPGPVNEQFF. Written as DNA, the CDR3 is TGCGCCAGCAGCCAAGATCCCCCGGGACCAGTCAATGAGCAGTTCTTC.

The chain's CDR3 is CASSPFTGELFF. CDR3 sequence (DNA): TGTGCCAGCTCACCCTTCACCGGGGAGCTGTTTTTT. This chain connects TRBV18 to TRBJ2-2; D ambiguous. The CDR3 runs 12 residues. CDR1 KGHSH and CDR2 LQKENI come from the germline V gene. V lost 3 bases and J lost 4, with 3 bases in between.

V gene TRBV7-9 combines with J gene TRBJ2-3; D remains unclear. The CDR3 loop spans 14 amino acids. Trimming removed 4 bases at V and 2 bases at J, with 10 bases between. Germline-derived CDR1 and CDR2 are SEHNR and FQNEAQ (reference sequence). The CDR3 nucleotides are TGTGCCAGCAGCTCCAACACCCACACAGATACGCAGTATTTT. Its translation is CASSSNTHTDTQYF.

The chain uses TRBV5-1 and TRBJ2-2; no clear D gene. Germline values: CDR1 SGHRS, CDR2 YFSETQ. The CDR3 spans 14 residues. V was shortened by 5 bases and J by 7 bases, with 15 bases between the two germline ends. The CDR3 bases are TGCGCCAGCAGTAATCTAGGCCAAAGCGGGGAGCTGTTTTTT. This sequence encodes CASSNLGQSGELFF.

This clone appeared once. The CDR3 sequence: CASSSFPGQGFGYTF. The CDR3 DNA sequence: TGTGCCAGCAGCTCCTTTCCGGGACAGGGGTTTGGCTACACCTTC. V and J are TRBV7-2 and TRBJ1-2, with 10 bases matching TRBD1. V dropped 4 bases and J dropped 7; count of bases not matched to a gene: 9. The CDR3 runs 15 residues. CDR1 is SGHTA and CDR2 is FQGNSA in the germline V gene.

V gene TRBV5-1 combines with J gene TRBJ1-5, with D unresolved. This CDR3 region has 13 residues. V lost 2 bases and J lost 3, with 6 bases in between. Germline CDR1 reads SGHRS; CDR2 reads YFSETQ. The CDR3 region is CASSFDTNQPQHF. CDR3 nucleotides: TGCGCCAGCAGCTTCGACACCAATCAGCCCCAGCATTTT. Together with reference TRBV5-1 and TRBJ1-5, the CDR3 gives the full variable domain: KAGVTQTPRYLIKTRGQQVTLSCSPISGHRSVSWYQQTPGQGLQFLFEYFSETQRNKGNFPGRFSGRQFSNSRSEMNVSTLELGDSALYLCASSFDTNQPQHFGDGTRLSIL.

This clone was found once. The rearrangement joins TRBV29-1 to TRBJ1-2, with a weak D call TRBD1 (6 bases). The CDR3 runs 13 residues. Trimming took 4 bases from V and 0 from J, leaving 9 bases between them. The germline V gene has CDR1 SQVTM and CDR2 ANQGSEA. CDR3 in amino acids: CSVVEGANYGYTF. The CDR3 nucleotides are TGCAGCGTTGTAGAGGGGGCTAACTATGGCTACACCTTC. Supplemented by reference TRBV29-1 and TRBJ1-2, the full variable domain reads SAVISQKPSRDICQRGTSLTIQCQVDSQVTMMFWYRQQPGQSLTLIATANQGSEATYESGFVIDKFPISRPNLTFSTLTVSNMSPEDSSIYLCSVVEGANYGYTFGSGTRLTVV.

The chain has TRBV5-1 and TRBJ1-1; D uncertain. The CDR3 runs 14 residues. CDR1 SGHRS and CDR2 YFSETQ come from the germline V gene. V gave up 5 bases and J gave up 6 bases, with 17 bases separating them. This CDR3 is CASREGWASAEAFF. CDR3 coding DNA: TGCGCCAGCAGAGAAGGATGGGCCTCCGCTGAAGCTTTCTTT.

The chain couples TRBV10-1 to TRBJ2-3, with 8 bases lining up with TRBD2. The CDR3 is 15 amino acids. Germline V CDR1 and CDR2: WNHNN, SYGVQD (reference sequence). Germline trimming cut 3 bases from V and 4 bases from J; bases unmatched to any gene: 6. The CDR3 here is CASSESGSGADTQYF. The CDR3 nucleotides are TGCGCCAGCAGTGAAAGCGGGAGTGGCGCAGATACGCAGTATTTT.

This clone was seen more than once but under ten times. This rearrangement joins TRBV29-1 to TRBJ2-1, with D uncertain. The CDR3 spans 11 residues. In germline, CDR1 is SQVTM, CDR2 ANQGSEA. V lost 4 bases to trimming and J lost 4 bases, with 5 bases between them. In DNA, the CDR3 is TGCAGCGTTGGCATATACAATGAGCAGTTCTTC. Its protein product is CSVGIYNEQFF.

This chain uses TRBV7-2 with TRBJ2-7, with D possibly being TRBD1 or TRBD2 (7 bases each). V lost 6 bases and J lost 0, with 21 bases in between. CDR1 SGHTA and CDR2 FQGNSA come from the germline V gene. CDR3 length: 17 residues. The CDR3 DNA reads TGTGCCAGCAGTGCAGGGGGGCTAGCGGTGAACTCCTACGAGCAGTACTTC. It specifies CASSAGGLAVNSYEQYF.

The chain couples TRBV19 to TRBJ1-5; D might be TRBD1 (6 bases). The germline V gene encodes CDR1 LNHDA and CDR2 SQIVND (reference sequence). With 7 bases removed from V and 7 bases from J, the gap between germline ends came to 14 bases. This CDR3 has 13 residues. The CDR3 is CASTAGTLQPQHF. As DNA, the CDR3 is TGTGCCAGTACCGCTGGGACACTGCAGCCCCAGCATTTT.

The rearrangement uses TRBV5-1 and TRBJ1-6; maybe TRBD1 (6 bases). The V and J ends lost 3 bases and 5 bases respectively, with 18 bases between them. Germline CDR1 is SGHRS and CDR2 is YFSETQ. The CDR3 has 17 amino acids. The CDR3 DNA follows: TGCGCCAGCAGCTCCTATACAGGGTGGGACGATAATTCACCCCTCCACTTT. It specifies CASSSYTGWDDNSPLHF.

The gene calls are TRBV7-2 and TRBJ1-2, with D possibly TRBD1 on 5 matching bases. This CDR3 spans 13 amino acids. The germline V and J ends were trimmed by 5 bases and 4 bases, with 11 bases remaining between them. CDR1 and CDR2 from the germline V gene are SGHTA and FQGNSA. DNA for the CDR3: TGTGCCAGCAGCGTGGGGCGCGGCTATGGCTACACCTTC. It is translated as CASSVGRGYGYTF. The full variable domain, in which reference TRBV7-2 and TRBJ1-2 provide the parts outside the CDR3, is GAGVSQSPSNKVTEKGKDVELRCDPISGHTALYWYRQSLGQGLEFLIYFQGNSAPDKSGLPSDRFSAERTGGSVSTLTIQRTQQEDSAVYLCASSVGRGYGYTFGSGTRLTVV.

The gene calls are TRBV30 and TRBJ1-2; D is unclear. This CDR3 has 13 amino acids. Trimming shortened V by 1 base and J by 5 bases, and 11 bases separated the two germline ends. Germline CDR1 reads GTSNPN; CDR2 reads SVGIG (reference sequence). CDR3 in DNA: TGTGCCTGGAGTGAACCGGAGGCTTATGGCTACACCTTC. Its translation: CAWSEPEAYGYTF.

The V gene is TRBV10-1, the J gene TRBJ2-7, with a tentative D call TRBD1 (7 bases). The CDR3 spans 16 residues. Trimming left V 3 bases short and J 3 bases short, with 18 bases between. The germline gives CDR1 WNHNN, CDR2 SYGVQD (reference sequence). This chain's CDR3 is CASSDGGGVLSYEQYF. The DNA of the CDR3 is TGCGCCAGCAGTGATGGAGGGGGCGTACTGAGCTACGAGCAGTACTTC.

The V gene is TRBV7-2, the J gene TRBJ1-1; D remains unclear. V shed 2 bases and J shed 10 bases, with 11 bases lying between them. CDR3 length: 12 residues. CDR1 SGHTA and CDR2 FQGNSA come from the germline V gene. CDR3: CASSLFETVAFF. The CDR3 nucleotides are TGTGCCAGCAGCTTATTTGAGACGGTAGCTTTCTTT.

This rearrangement joins TRBV5-6 to TRBJ2-7; tentative D call: TRBD1 (7 bases). This CDR3 has 14 residues. CDR1 SGHDT and CDR2 YYEEEE come from the germline V gene. The V end was cut by 3 bases, the J end by 0 bases, with 10 bases between. For the CDR3, the DNA is TGTGCCAGCAGCTCAGGGGGGAGCTCCTACGAGCAGTACTTC. Its protein product is CASSSGGSSYEQYF.

The chain recombines TRBV4-3 with TRBJ2-5; 7 bases are a match to TRBD1. The CDR3 totals 21 residues. Losses at the gene ends were 0 bases for V and 2 bases for J; bases not matched to a gene: 21. The germline V gene has CDR1 LGHNA and CDR2 YSLEER. CDR3 coding DNA: TGCGCCAGCAGCCAAGACTTTAAGCTCGAAAGACAGGGTGGACTTCAAGAGACCCAGTACTTC. It encodes CASSQDFKLERQGGLQETQYF.